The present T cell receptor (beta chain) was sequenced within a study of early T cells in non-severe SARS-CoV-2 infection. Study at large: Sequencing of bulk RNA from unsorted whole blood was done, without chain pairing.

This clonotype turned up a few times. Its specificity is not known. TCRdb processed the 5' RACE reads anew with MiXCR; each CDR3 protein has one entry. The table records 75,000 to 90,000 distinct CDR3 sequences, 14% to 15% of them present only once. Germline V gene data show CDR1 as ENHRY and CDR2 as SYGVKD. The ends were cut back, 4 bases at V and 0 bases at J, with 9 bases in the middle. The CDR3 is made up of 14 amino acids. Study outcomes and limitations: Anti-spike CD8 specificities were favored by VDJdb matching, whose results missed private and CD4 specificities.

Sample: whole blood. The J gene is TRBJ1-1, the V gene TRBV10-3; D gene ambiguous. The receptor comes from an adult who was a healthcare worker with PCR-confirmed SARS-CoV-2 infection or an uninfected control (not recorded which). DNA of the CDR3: TGTGCCATCAGTGGAGGACGGCTGAACACTGAAGCTTTCTTT. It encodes CAISGGRLNTEAFF.